This T cell receptor (beta chain) emerged from a study of cytomegalovirus exposure and HLA in healthy donors. This CDR3 is 16 amino acids long. Germline V gene data show CDR1 as SGDLS and CDR2 as YYNGEE. The germline V and J ends were trimmed by 2 bases and 6 bases, with 20 bases remaining between them. Primers included in the PCR were 60 Vbeta and 13 Jbeta primers. The protocol was immunoSEQ multiplex PCR, while the TCRdb copy is restricted to in-frame clones and leaves out a portion. This table holds more than 140,000 clones, nearly 80% found once. The chain is built from TRBV9 and TRBJ1-1; TRBD1 might be the D (6 bases). The sample consisted of PBMCs. This TCR derives from a male donor in good health and CMV-seronegative. CDR3 sequence reads: CASSVRRDTSMAEAFF. The CDR3 nucleotides read TGTGCCAGCAGCGTTCGTAGGGACACCTCCATGGCTGAAGCTTTCTTT.